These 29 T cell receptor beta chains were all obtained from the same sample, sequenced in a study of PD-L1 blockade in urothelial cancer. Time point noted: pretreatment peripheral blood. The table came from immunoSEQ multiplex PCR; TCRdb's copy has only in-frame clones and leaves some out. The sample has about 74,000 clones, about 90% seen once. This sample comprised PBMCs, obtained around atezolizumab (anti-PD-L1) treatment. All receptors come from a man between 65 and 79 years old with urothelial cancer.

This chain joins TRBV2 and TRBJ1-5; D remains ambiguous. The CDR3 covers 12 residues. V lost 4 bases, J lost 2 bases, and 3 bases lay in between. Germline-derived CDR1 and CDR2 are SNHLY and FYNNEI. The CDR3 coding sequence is TGTGCCAGCAGTGTAGGCAATCAGCCCCAGCATTTT. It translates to CASSVGNQPQHF.

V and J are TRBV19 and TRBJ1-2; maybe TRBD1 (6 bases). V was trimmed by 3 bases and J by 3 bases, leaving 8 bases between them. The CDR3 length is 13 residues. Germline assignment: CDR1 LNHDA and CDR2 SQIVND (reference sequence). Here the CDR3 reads CASSIGGHYGYTF. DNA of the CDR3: TGTGCCAGTAGTATTGGGGGCCACTATGGCTACACCTTC.

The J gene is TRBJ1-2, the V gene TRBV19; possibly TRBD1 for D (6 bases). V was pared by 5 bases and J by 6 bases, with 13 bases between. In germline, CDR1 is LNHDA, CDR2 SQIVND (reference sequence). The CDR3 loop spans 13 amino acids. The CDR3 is CASSFRQVDGYTF. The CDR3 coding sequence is TGTGCCAGTAGTTTCAGACAGGTGGATGGCTACACCTTC.

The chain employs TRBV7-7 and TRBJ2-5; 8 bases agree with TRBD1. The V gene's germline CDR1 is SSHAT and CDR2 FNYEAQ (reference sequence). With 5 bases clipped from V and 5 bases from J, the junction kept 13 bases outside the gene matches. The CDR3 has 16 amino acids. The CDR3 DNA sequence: TGTGCCAGCAGCCCGGAAGGGGCAGGGGGCTTCGAGACCCAGTACTTC. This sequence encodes CASSPEGAGGFETQYF.

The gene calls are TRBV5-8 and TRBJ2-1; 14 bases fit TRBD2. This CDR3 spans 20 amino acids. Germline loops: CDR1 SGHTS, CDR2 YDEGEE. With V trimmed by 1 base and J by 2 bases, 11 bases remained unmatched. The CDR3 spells CASSLLGTSGSKGAYNEQFF. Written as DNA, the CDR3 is TGTGCCAGCAGCTTGTTGGGGACTAGCGGGAGTAAAGGGGCCTACAATGAGCAGTTCTTC.

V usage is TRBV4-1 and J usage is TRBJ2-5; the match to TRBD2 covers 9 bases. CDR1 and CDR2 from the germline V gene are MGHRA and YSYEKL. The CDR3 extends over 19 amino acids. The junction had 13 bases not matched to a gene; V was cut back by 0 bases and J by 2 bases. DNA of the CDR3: TGCGCCAGCAGCCAAGAATGGATCGCGGGGGGGTTCCCTCAAGAGACCCAGTACTTC. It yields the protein CASSQEWIAGGFPQETQYF.

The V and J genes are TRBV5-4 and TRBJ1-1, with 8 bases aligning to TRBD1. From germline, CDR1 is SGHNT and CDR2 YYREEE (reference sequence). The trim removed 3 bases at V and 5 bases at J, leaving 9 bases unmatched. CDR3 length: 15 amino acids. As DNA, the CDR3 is TGTGCCAGCAGCTCCAGGACAGGGCGAGGGACTGAAGCTTTCTTT. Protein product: CASSSRTGRGTEAFF.

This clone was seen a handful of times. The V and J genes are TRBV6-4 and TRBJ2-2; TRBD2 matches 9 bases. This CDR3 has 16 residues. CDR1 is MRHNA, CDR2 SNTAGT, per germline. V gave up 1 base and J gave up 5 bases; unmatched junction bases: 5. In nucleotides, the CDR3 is TGTGCCAGCAGTGACTTTGCGGGAGGGCCGACCGGGGAGCTGTTTTTT. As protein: CASSDFAGGPTGELFF.

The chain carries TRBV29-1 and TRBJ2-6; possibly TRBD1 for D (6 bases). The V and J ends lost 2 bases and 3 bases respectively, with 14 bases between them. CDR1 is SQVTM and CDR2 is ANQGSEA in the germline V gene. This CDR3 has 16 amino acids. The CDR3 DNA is TGCAGCGTTGAAATCCCCCAGGGGCTTGGGGCCAACGTCCTGACTTTC. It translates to CSVEIPQGLGANVLTF.

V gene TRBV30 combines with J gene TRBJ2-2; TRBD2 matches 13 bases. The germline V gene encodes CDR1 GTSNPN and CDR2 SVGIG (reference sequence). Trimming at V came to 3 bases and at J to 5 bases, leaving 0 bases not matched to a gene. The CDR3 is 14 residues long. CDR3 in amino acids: CAWRTSGRTGELFF. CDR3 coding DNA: TGTGCCTGGAGGACTAGCGGGAGGACCGGGGAGCTGTTTTTT.

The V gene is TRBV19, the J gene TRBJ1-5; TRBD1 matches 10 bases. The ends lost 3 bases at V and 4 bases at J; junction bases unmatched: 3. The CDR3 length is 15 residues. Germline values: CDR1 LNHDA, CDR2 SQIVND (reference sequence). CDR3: CASSMTGQGNQPQHF. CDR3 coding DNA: TGTGCCAGTAGTATGACGGGACAGGGGAATCAGCCCCAGCATTTT.

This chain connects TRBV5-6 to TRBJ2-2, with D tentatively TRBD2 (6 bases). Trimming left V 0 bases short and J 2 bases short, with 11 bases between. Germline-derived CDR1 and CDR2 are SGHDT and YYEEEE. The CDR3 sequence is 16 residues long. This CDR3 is CASSLGTGVNTGELFF. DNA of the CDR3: TGTGCCAGCAGCTTGGGGACGGGGGTAAACACCGGGGAGCTGTTTTTT.

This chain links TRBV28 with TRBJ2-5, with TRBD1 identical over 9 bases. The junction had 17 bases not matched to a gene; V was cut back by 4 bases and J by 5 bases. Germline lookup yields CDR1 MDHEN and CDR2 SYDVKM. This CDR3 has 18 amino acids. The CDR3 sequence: CASSSPGTGTSTPETQYF. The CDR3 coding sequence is TGTGCCAGCAGTTCCCCCGGGACAGGGACCTCCACCCCGGAGACCCAGTACTTC.

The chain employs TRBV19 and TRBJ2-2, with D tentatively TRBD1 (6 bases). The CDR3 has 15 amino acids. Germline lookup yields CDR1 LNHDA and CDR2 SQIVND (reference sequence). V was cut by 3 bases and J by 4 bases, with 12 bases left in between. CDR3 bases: TGTGCCAGTAGTATGGGGAAAGGGGGCACCGGGGAGCTGTTTTTT. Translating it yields CASSMGKGGTGELFF. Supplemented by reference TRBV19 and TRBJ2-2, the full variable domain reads DGGITQSPKYLFRKEGQNVTLSCEQNLNHDAMYWYRQDPGQGLRLIYYSQIVNDFQKGDIAEGYSVSREKKESFPLTVTSAQKNPTAFYLCASSMGKGGTGELFFGEGSRLTVL.

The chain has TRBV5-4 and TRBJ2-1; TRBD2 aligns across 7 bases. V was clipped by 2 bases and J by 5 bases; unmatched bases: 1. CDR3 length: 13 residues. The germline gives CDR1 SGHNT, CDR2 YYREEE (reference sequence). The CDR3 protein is CASSFGGDNEQFF. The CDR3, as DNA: TGTGCCAGCAGCTTTGGGGGGGACAATGAGCAGTTCTTC. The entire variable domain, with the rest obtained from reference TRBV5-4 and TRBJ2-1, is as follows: ETGVTQSPTHLIKTRGQQVTLRCSSQSGHNTVSWYQQALGQGPQFIFQYYREEENGRGNFPPRFSGLQFPNYSSELNVNALELDDSALYLCASSFGGDNEQFFGPGTRLTVL.

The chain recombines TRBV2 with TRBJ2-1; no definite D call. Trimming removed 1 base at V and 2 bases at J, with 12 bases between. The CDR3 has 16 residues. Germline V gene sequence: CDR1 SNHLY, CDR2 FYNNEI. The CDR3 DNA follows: TGTGCCAGCAGTGAAGTCGGTAGAAACGCCTACAATGAGCAGTTCTTC. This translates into CASSEVGRNAYNEQFF.

The CDR3 is CASSPGQGETQYF. Written as DNA, the CDR3 is TGTGCCAGCAGCCCTGGACAGGGTGAGACCCAGTACTTC. The V call is TRBV7-3, the J call TRBJ2-5; TRBD1 aligns across 8 bases. V was clipped by 5 bases and J by 5 bases; unmatched bases: 4. The CDR3 is 13 residues long. Looked up from germline, CDR1 is SGHTA and CDR2 is FQGTGA.

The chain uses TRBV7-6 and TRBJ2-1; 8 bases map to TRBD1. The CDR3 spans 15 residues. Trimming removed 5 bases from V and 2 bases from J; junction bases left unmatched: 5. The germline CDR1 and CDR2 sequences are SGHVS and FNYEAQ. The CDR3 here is CASSMTGVPYNEQFF. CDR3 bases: TGTGCCAGCAGCATGACAGGGGTTCCCTACAATGAGCAGTTCTTC.

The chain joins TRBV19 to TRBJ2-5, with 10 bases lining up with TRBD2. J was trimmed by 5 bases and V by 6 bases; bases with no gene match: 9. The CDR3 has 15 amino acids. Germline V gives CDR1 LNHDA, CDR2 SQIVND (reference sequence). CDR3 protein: CASRSSGSKGETQYF. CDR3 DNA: TGTGCCAGTAGATCTAGCGGGAGTAAAGGGGAGACCCAGTACTTC.

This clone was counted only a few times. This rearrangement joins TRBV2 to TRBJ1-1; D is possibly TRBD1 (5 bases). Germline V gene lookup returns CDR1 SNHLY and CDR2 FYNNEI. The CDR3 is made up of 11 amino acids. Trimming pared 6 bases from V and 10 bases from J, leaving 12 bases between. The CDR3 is CASSLSRGAFF. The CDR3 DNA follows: TGTGCCAGCAGCCTAAGTAGGGGAGCTTTCTTT. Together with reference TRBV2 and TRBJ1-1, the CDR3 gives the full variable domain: EPEVTQTPSHQVTQMGQEVILRCVPISNHLYFYWYRQILGQKVEFLVSFYNNEISEKSEIFDDQFSVERPDGSNFTLKIRSTKLEDSAMYFCASSLSRGAFFGQGTRLTVV.

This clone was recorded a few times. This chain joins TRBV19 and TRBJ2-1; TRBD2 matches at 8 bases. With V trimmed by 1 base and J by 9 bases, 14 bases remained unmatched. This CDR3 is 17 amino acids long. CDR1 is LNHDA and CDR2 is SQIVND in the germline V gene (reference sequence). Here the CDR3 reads CASSIGGESGRRSEQFF. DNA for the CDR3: TGTGCCAGTAGTATAGGGGGAGAGAGCGGGAGACGGTCTGAGCAGTTCTTC.

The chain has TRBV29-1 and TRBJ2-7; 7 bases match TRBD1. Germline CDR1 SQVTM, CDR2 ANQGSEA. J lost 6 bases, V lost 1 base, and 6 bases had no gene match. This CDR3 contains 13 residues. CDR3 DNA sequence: TGCAGCGTTGAAGGCGGCAGGGGGAGCGAGCAGTACTTC. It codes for CSVEGGRGSEQYF.

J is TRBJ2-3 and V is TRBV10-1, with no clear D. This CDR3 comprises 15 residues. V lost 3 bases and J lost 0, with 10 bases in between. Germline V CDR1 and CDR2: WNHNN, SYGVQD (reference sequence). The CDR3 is CASSDGRLSTDTQYF. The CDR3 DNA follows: TGCGCCAGCAGTGATGGCCGACTTAGCACAGATACGCAGTATTTT.

In DNA, the CDR3 is TGTGCCAGCAGCTTAACGGGGCTGATACAGGGGGGTACCACTGAAGCTTTCTTT. This translates into CASSLTGLIQGGTTEAFF. The chain recombines TRBV7-3 with TRBJ1-1; 8 bases are shared with TRBD1. CDR1 and CDR2 from the germline V gene are SGHTA and FQGTGA. Trimming cost V 0 bases and J 4 bases; bases outside gene matches: 13. The CDR3 contains 18 residues.

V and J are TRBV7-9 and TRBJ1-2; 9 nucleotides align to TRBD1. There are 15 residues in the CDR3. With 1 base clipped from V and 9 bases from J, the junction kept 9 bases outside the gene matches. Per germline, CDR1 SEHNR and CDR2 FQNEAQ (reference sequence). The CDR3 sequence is CASSLGGQGEMSYTF. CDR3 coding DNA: TGTGCCAGCAGCTTAGGGGGACAGGGAGAGATGAGCTACACCTTC.

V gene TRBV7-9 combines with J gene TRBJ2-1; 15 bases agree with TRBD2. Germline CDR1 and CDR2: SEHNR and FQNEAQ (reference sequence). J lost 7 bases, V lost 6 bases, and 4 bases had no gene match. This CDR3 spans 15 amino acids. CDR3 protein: CASSLGTSGRNEQFF. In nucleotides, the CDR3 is TGTGCCAGCAGTCTCGGGACTAGCGGGAGGAATGAGCAGTTCTTC.

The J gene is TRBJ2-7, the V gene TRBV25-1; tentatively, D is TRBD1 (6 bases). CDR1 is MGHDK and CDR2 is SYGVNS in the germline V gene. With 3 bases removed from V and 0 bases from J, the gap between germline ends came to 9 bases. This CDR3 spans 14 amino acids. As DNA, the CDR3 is TGTGCCAGCAGTGAGGGGGCCTTCTCCTACGAGCAGTACTTC. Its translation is CASSEGAFSYEQYF.

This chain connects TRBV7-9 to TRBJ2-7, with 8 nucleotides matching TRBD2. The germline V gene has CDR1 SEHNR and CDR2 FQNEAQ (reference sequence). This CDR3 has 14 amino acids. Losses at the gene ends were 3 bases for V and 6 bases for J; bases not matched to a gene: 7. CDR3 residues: CASSFAGTSGEQYF. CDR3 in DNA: TGTGCCAGCAGCTTTGCCGGGACTAGTGGCGAGCAGTACTTC.

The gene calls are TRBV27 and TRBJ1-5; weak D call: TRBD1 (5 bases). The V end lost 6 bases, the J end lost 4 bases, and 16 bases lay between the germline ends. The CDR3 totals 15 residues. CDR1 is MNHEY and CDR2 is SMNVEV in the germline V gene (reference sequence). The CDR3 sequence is CASSPNTGGNQPQHF. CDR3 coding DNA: TGTGCCAGCAGCCCAAATACCGGGGGAAATCAGCCCCAGCATTTT.